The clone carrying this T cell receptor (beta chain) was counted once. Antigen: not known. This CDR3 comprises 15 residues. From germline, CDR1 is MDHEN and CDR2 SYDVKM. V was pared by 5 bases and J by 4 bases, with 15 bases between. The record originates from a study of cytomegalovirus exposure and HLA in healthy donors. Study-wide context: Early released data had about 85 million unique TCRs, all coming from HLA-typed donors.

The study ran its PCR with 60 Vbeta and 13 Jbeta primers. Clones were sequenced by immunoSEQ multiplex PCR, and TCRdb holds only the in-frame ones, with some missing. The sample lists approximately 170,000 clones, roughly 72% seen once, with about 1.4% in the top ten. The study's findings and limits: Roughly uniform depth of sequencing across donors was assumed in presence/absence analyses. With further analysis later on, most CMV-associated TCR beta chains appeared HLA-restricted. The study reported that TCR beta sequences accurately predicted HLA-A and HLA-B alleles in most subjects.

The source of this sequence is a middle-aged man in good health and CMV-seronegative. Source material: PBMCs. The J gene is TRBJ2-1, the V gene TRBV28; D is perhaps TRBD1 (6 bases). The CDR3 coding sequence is TGTGCCAGCAGTCCCCACAGGGTCTTGTACAATGAGCAGTTCTTC. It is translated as CASSPHRVLYNEQFF.